These T cell receptor beta chains were read from a single sample in a study of PD-L1 blockade in urothelial cancer. The assay was immunoSEQ multiplex PCR, and TCRdb's table has in-frame clones only and misses some. The table records 50,000 or so clones, almost 85% of them present only once. Specimen: PBMCs, collected around atezolizumab (anti-PD-L1) treatment. These receptors all stem from a man aged 65-85 years with urothelial cancer. CDR3s include the opening cysteine and the closing phenylalanine or tryptophan. Fields, in order: V gene, J gene, clone size, D gene, CDR3 DNA, CDR3 protein. A D gene is named only where the DNA matches it firmly. Rows may omit the clone size; those that give it use once, few, many or a size class.

V gene: TRBV2; J gene: TRBJ2-3; clone size: NA; D gene: TRBD1; CDR3 DNA: TGTGCCAGCAGGGAGGACAGGGTCTACACAGATACGCAGTATTTT; CDR3 protein: CASREDRVYTDTQYF
V gene: TRBV18; J gene: TRBJ1-5; clone size: NA; D gene: NA; CDR3 DNA: TGTGCCAGCTCACCAGCAGACAACAATCAGCCCCAGCATTTT; CDR3 protein: CASSPADNNQPQHF
V gene: TRBV27; J gene: TRBJ1-3; clone size: NA; D gene: TRBD1; CDR3 DNA: TGTGCCAGCAGCCGACAGGGGAGGGGATCTGGAAACACCATATATTTT; CDR3 protein: CASSRQGRGSGNTIYF
V gene: TRBV5-1; J gene: TRBJ2-5; clone size: NA; D gene: TRBD1; CDR3 DNA: TGCGCCAGCAGCAGATTAACAGGGGACCAAGAGACCCAGTACTTC; CDR3 protein: CASSRLTGDQETQYF
V gene: TRBV4-1; J gene: TRBJ2-7; clone size: NA; D gene: NA; CDR3 DNA: TGCGCCAGCAGCCAATTCCTTGCGGGGGAGCAGTACTTC; CDR3 protein: CASSQFLAGEQYF
V gene: TRBV6-1; J gene: TRBJ1-3; clone size: few; D gene: NA; CDR3 DNA: TGTGCCAGCCACAGCTCTGGAAACACCATATATTTT; CDR3 protein: CASHSSGNTIYF
V gene: TRBV29-1; J gene: TRBJ2-1; clone size: NA; D gene: TRBD2; CDR3 DNA: TGCAGCGGAATAGCGGGAGGGGCCTACAATGAGCAGTTCTTC; CDR3 protein: CSGIAGGAYNEQFF
V gene: TRBV10-3; J gene: TRBJ2-1; clone size: NA; D gene: NA; CDR3 DNA: TGTGCCATCAGTGAGAGGGTGGCGGGGACCCTCGGGTACAATGAGCAGTTCTTC; CDR3 protein: CAISERVAGTLGYNEQFF
V gene: TRBV19; J gene: TRBJ1-2; clone size: NA; D gene: NA; CDR3 DNA: TGTGCCAGTAGCGATCTAGGGGTAGCCCACTTC; CDR3 protein: CASSDLGVAHF
V gene: TRBV19; J gene: TRBJ1-2; clone size: once; D gene: NA; CDR3 DNA: TGTGCCAGTAGTGTTGACAGGATGAACTATGGCTACACCTTC; CDR3 protein: CASSVDRMNYGYTF
V gene: TRBV27; J gene: TRBJ1-4; clone size: NA; D gene: NA; CDR3 DNA: TGTGCCAGCAGTCGATCTTTAGTTGAAAAACTGTTTTTT; CDR3 protein: CASSRSLVEKLFF
V gene: TRBV18; J gene: TRBJ2-5; clone size: few; D gene: NA; CDR3 DNA: TGTGCCAGCTCACCCAGGGAACAAGAGACCCAGTACTTC; CDR3 protein: CASSPREQETQYF
V gene: TRBV27; J gene: TRBJ1-5; clone size: NA; D gene: TRBD1; CDR3 DNA: TGTGCCAGCAGTTTATCCGCGCAGGGGGTATCGCCCCAGCATTTT; CDR3 protein: CASSLSAQGVSPQHF
V gene: TRBV4-2; J gene: TRBJ1-3; clone size: NA; D gene: NA; CDR3 DNA: TGTGCCAGCAGCCAAGATCTAGCGGACGGCGGATCTGGAAACACCATATATTTT; CDR3 protein: CASSQDLADGGSGNTIYF
V gene: TRBV11-2; J gene: TRBJ1-4; clone size: NA; D gene: NA; CDR3 DNA: TGTGCCAGCAGCTGGACGCAGGGAGGTGAAAAACTGTTTTTT; CDR3 protein: CASSWTQGGEKLFF
V gene: TRBV19; J gene: TRBJ2-1; clone size: NA; D gene: NA; CDR3 DNA: TGTGCCAGTAACCCTGACAGACAGCCTTACAATGAGCAGTTCTTC; CDR3 protein: CASNPDRQPYNEQFF
V gene: TRBV11-2; J gene: TRBJ2-1; clone size: NA; D gene: NA; CDR3 DNA: TGTGCCAGCAGCTTTTACCTTGGCGGGGAATACAATGAGCAGTTCTTC; CDR3 protein: CASSFYLGGEYNEQFF
V gene: TRBV6-5; J gene: TRBJ1-1; clone size: NA; D gene: TRBD1; CDR3 DNA: TGTGCCAGCAGTTGGACAGGGAACACTGAAGCTTTCTTT; CDR3 protein: CASSWTGNTEAFF
V gene: TRBV6-1; J gene: TRBJ1-2; clone size: once; D gene: NA; CDR3 DNA: TGTGCCAGCATGAAACAGGGCCTCGGTGGCTACACCTTC; CDR3 protein: CASMKQGLGGYTF
V gene: TRBV30; J gene: TRBJ1-2; clone size: NA; D gene: TRBD1; CDR3 DNA: TGTGCCTGGAGACCGCCAGGGACAGGGATCTATGGCTACACCTTC; CDR3 protein: CAWRPPGTGIYGYTF
V gene: TRBV18; J gene: TRBJ2-1; clone size: NA; D gene: TRBD2; CDR3 DNA: TGTGCCAGCTCACCACCGGTAACTAGCGGGAGCCGGAATGAGCAGTTCTTC; CDR3 protein: CASSPPVTSGSRNEQFF
V gene: TRBV5-1; J gene: TRBJ2-2; clone size: NA; D gene: NA; CDR3 DNA: TGCGCCAGCAGCTTGGACGGCAGGGGCGGCACCGGGGAGCTGTTTTTT; CDR3 protein: CASSLDGRGGTGELFF
V gene: TRBV6-5; J gene: TRBJ2-1; clone size: NA; D gene: TRBD2; CDR3 DNA: TGTGCCAGCACCGCCACTAGCGGAGGGGACAATGAGCAGTTCTTC; CDR3 protein: CASTATSGGDNEQFF
V gene: TRBV6-1; J gene: TRBJ2-7; clone size: NA; D gene: NA; CDR3 DNA: TGTGCCAGCAGTGAAGCCCGACATGCCTACGAGCAGTACTTC; CDR3 protein: CASSEARHAYEQYF
V gene: TRBV27; J gene: TRBJ1-2; clone size: NA; D gene: TRBD1; CDR3 DNA: TGTGCCAGCAGTTTATTCCGGACCGGGACAGCCGATGGCTACACCTTC; CDR3 protein: CASSLFRTGTADGYTF
V gene: TRBV10-3; J gene: TRBJ1-5; clone size: NA; D gene: NA; CDR3 DNA: TGTGCCATCAGCGACCCCGCACGTACGGGAGGCGATCAGCCCCAGCATTTT; CDR3 protein: CAISDPARTGGDQPQHF
V gene: TRBV5-1; J gene: TRBJ2-7; clone size: NA; D gene: NA; CDR3 DNA: TGCGCCAGCAGCAACCAAACAGGGACGGGCTACGAGCAGTACTTC; CDR3 protein: CASSNQTGTGYEQYF
V gene: TRBV11-2; J gene: TRBJ2-7; clone size: NA; D gene: NA; CDR3 DNA: TGTGCCAGCAGCTTAAGGGGCGGGGACTCCTACGAGCAGTACTTC; CDR3 protein: CASSLRGGDSYEQYF
V gene: TRBV7-6; J gene: TRBJ2-2; clone size: few; D gene: TRBD2; CDR3 DNA: TGTGCCAGCAGCCCCACGGGGGGTAGTGGCGGGGAGCTGTTTTTT; CDR3 protein: CASSPTGGSGGELFF
V gene: TRBV11-3; J gene: TRBJ2-1; clone size: NA; D gene: TRBD2; CDR3 DNA: TGTGCCAGCAGCCCACTAGCGGGGGGCCTCAATGAGCAGTTCTTC; CDR3 protein: CASSPLAGGLNEQFF
V gene: TRBV7-6; J gene: TRBJ2-2; clone size: once; D gene: NA; CDR3 DNA: TGTGCCAGCAGCCCTACTATTCACTCGAGGACCGGGGAGCTGTTTTTT; CDR3 protein: CASSPTIHSRTGELFF
V gene: TRBV7-2; J gene: TRBJ2-6; clone size: NA; D gene: NA; CDR3 DNA: TGTGCCAGCAGCTTAGGGACAGCAGCAATTGGGGCCAACGTCCTGACTTTC; CDR3 protein: CASSLGTAAIGANVLTF
V gene: TRBV9; J gene: TRBJ1-3; clone size: NA; D gene: NA; CDR3 DNA: TGTGCCAGCAGCTACAACTCTGGAAACACCATATATTTT; CDR3 protein: CASSYNSGNTIYF
V gene: TRBV2; J gene: TRBJ1-4; clone size: NA; D gene: TRBD1; CDR3 DNA: TGTGCCAGCAGTAGTGGGACAGGGGGTGAAAAACTGTTTTTT; CDR3 protein: CASSSGTGGEKLFF
V gene: TRBV5-1; J gene: TRBJ2-2; clone size: once; D gene: TRBD2; CDR3 DNA: TGCGCCAGCAGCTTGGAGACTAGCGGGGCCGCGAACACCGGGGAGCTGTTTTTT; CDR3 protein: CASSLETSGAANTGELFF
V gene: TRBV6-4; J gene: TRBJ2-7; clone size: NA; D gene: TRBD2; CDR3 DNA: TGTGCCAGCGAGAGCCGGGGGAGGGCCCCTTCCTACGAGCAGTACTTC; CDR3 protein: CASESRGRAPSYEQYF
V gene: TRBV10-3; J gene: TRBJ2-7; clone size: NA; D gene: TRBD1; CDR3 DNA: TGTGCCATCAGCCGAAGGGACAGCTCCTACGAGCAGTACTTC; CDR3 protein: CAISRRDSSYEQYF
V gene: TRBV30; J gene: TRBJ2-5; clone size: NA; D gene: NA; CDR3 DNA: TGTGCCTGGACGACAGGCGAAACCCAGTACTTC; CDR3 protein: CAWTTGETQYF
V gene: TRBV15; J gene: TRBJ1-5; clone size: NA; D gene: NA; CDR3 DNA: TGTGCCACCAGCAGAGATTGGAGCAGGGACTACAATCAGCCCCAGCATTTT; CDR3 protein: CATSRDWSRDYNQPQHF